This T cell receptor (beta chain) was sequenced in a study of T cells in localized non-small cell lung cancer (dated by TCRdb to the early 2020s). Context from the whole study: The study examined T cell repertoires in 200 to 250 patients with early-stage NSCLC and compared tumors with uninvolved tumor-adjacent lungs. The cohort comprised roughly 220 treatment-naïve NSCLC patients with resected, localized lung tumors. NSCLC patients had a mean age of roughly 69 years, and 129 were male and more than 90 female. Overall study results and their limits: Uninvolved tumor-adjacent lung showed the highest T cell clonality, higher than tumor, which suggests more focused antigenic responses in the uninvolved tumor-adjacent lung. Higher blood T cell density associated with longer overall survival, while higher adjacent-lung clonality associated with shorter survival. Multi-region tumor sequencing was not performed, so intratumor heterogeneity could not be excluded. Because of the exploratory design, TCR variables were selected using unadjusted p-values without false-discovery rate correction. Of the top 100 tumor clones, a median of 57 were detected in paired uninvolved adjacent lung; 28 were also among that lung's top 100.

At diagnosis, tumor, uninvolved tumor-adjacent lung and peripheral blood were collected and then preserved as a mix of FFPE and fresh-frozen material. For TCR repertoire profiling, blood samples were analyzed in the form of peripheral blood mononuclear cells. TCR beta CDR3 regions were sequenced from DNA using the immunoSEQ Assay. The authors' pipeline ran thus. To compute T cell density, TCR beta template counts were normalized to usable DNA, which was estimated by amplifying housekeeping genes. The preseqR package was used to estimate richness by extrapolating to 400,000 templates for PBMC samples and to 120,000 templates for tissue samples. Clonality was taken to be one minus Pielou's evenness. To identify tissue-enriched TCRs, differential abundance testing was run on productive amino-acid clonotypes with a minimum total count of 5 and an alpha of 0.1. The Jaccard Index and the Morisita Overlap Index were used to measure repertoire overlap between compartments. GLIPH grouped TCR beta CDR3s together with public tetramer-defined viral CDR3s, and a viral motif had to include at least three viral sequences and show V-gene enrichment. TCRdb's version of the immuneACCESS table is confined to in-frame rearrangements and falls short of the full clone set. An unresolved V gene accounts for under half of the shortfall where checked; the remainder is of unknown origin. V and J calls and clone size are those listed in that table; D and trimming were worked out from the DNA. The sample table shows 61,000 or so clones, and 86% are seen once. Clones ranked in the top ten supply about 5.6% of the sample.

Points on this clone: Its antigen specificity is not known. No per-base quality is available; no much larger clone lies one base away.

CDR1 and CDR2, looked up from the germline V gene, are MDHEN and SYDVKM. V has 7 bases trimmed and J has 3 bases trimmed; junction bases matching no gene number 8. The CDR3 sequence holds 15 residues, the cysteine and phenylalanine included. Only the CDR3 DNA stays, 45 bases, in frame from base 1. The V and J genes are TRBV28 and TRBJ1-1; 10 of the junction bases match TRBD1. The sample consisted of peripheral blood, taken before any cancer treatment. This sequence originates from a woman between 35 and 70 years old with stage I lung adenocarcinoma. The DNA sequence follows: TGTGCCAGCACCTTGAGGGACAGGGGTCACACTGAAGCTTTCTTT. The resulting protein is CASTLRDRGHTEAFF.